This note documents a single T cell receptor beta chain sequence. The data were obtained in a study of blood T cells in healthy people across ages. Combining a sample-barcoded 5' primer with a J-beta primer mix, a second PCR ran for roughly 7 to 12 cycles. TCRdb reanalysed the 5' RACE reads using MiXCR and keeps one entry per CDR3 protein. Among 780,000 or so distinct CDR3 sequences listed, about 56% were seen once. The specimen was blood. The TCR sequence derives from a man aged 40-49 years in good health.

The CDR3 nucleotides read TGTGCCAGCAGTGAGGGACAGGGGGCCGAGCAGTACTTC. It encodes CASSEGQGAEQYF. J is TRBJ2-5 and V is TRBV2, with 12 bases aligning to TRBD1. The J call may be faulty, since TRBJ2-7 better matches the DNA end. This CDR3 is built from 13 residues. Germline V CDR1 and CDR2: SNHLY, FYNNEI.